These T cell receptor beta chains were read from a single sample in a study of shared clonotypes between healthy human individuals. Clones were read by immunoSEQ multiplex PCR, and TCRdb kept only the in-frame ones, dropping some. The data show millions of clones, about 93% seen once. Sequenced sample: naive CD8+ T cells from PBMCs. All receptors derive from a man between 18 and 35 years old in good health. Some clones in this sample may be carry-over from other donors' samples. Both conserved end residues are part of each CDR3. Each record gives: D gene, V gene, clone size, CDR3 protein. The D gene is left open where the match is weak. Some rows have no size entry. The others give once, few or many, or a class for an expanded clone.

>.|TRBV9|.
CASSVGSGDNEQFF
>.|TRBV19|.
CASRKRGVGNTIYF
>.|TRBV6-1|once
CASSEGRVMNTEAFF
>TRBD1|TRBV4-1|.
CASSARDSAPRNTEAFF
>.|TRBV5-1|.
CASSLTGRDEAFF
>TRBD1|TRBV28|.
CASRPALTGAAYEQYF
>.|TRBV7-3|.
CASSLKFGRGGSTEAFF
>TRBD2|TRBV19|.
CASSIKGRADTQYF
>TRBD1|TRBV19|.
CASSTRDRVLTEKLFF
>TRBD1|TRBV7-9|.
CASSLGTGDYGYTF
>.|TRBV29-1|.
CGVWTLTYEQYF
>.|TRBV27|.
CASSLLDPRDTGELFF
>.|TRBV7-2|.
CASNPRSHEQFF
>.|TRBV21-1|once
CASSSTGPRRNTGELFF
>TRBD1|TRBV9|.
CASSPWDRGADTQYF
>.|TRBV27|.
CASSPLTTGELFF
>.|TRBV7-9|.
CASSLFSRIPNYGYTF
>.|TRBV28|.
CASRTTPGTLIDEQYF
>.|TRBV19|.
CASGPPGAMNTGELFF
>.|TRBV11-2|.
CASSQWGGNYAEQYF
>.|TRBV6-1|once
CASSEALGLWRGELFF
>TRBD1|TRBV15|.
CATSFRTGRRDTQYF
>.|TRBV5-4|.
CASSYPPGFERSTDTQYF
>.|TRBV28|.
CASSHVSTEAFF
>.|TRBV19|.
CASSIGLLAVYNEQFF
>TRBD1|TRBV5-1|once
CASGTIPGQGNEKLFF
>.|TRBV9|.
CASSPAGAGELFF
>TRBD2|TRBV4-1|.
CASSALGLAGGTSEQFF
>.|TRBV5-4|.
CASSLDGSYEQYF
>TRBD1|TRBV9|once
CASSPGTGGFFNEKLFF
>.|TRBV19|.
CASRPRDVNYGYTF
>TRBD2|TRBV5-8|.
CASRSQRLAGREQYF
>.|TRBV5-4|.
CASSLTGELRPEAFF
>TRBD2|TRBV27|.
CASSGLAGGPGDTQYF
>TRBD1|TRBV9|.
CASSEGTGLNTEAFF
>.|TRBV18|.
CASSPPDRTNEKLFF